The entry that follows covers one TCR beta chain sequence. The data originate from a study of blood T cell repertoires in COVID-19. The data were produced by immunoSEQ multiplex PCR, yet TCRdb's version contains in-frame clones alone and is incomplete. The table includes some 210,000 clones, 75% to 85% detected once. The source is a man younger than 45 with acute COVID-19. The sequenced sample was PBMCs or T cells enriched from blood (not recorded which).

For the CDR3, the DNA is TGTGCCACCAGCAGAGGGAGGGGAAGGGGAGGCTACACCTTC. It translates to CATSRGRGRGGYTF. The rearrangement uses TRBV15 and TRBJ1-2; tentative D call: TRBD1 (5 bases). The V end lost 1 base, the J end lost 8 bases, and 14 bases lay between the germline ends. The germline CDR1 and CDR2 sequences are LNHNV and YYDKDF (reference sequence). CDR3 size: 14 residues.